A selection of T cell receptor beta chains follows, all from one sample in a study of blood T cells in healthy people across ages. Each CDR3 protein gets one entry after TCRdb re-called the 5' RACE reads with MiXCR. This sample has 1,500,000 or so distinct CDR3 sequences, with 40% to 45% found just once. The sequenced sample consisted of blood. All receptors come from a woman in her late teens or twenties in good health. Both conserved end residues are part of each CDR3. A D gene is named only where the DNA matches it firmly. Some rows mark clone size as missing; the rest say once, few, many or name a class of expanded clone.

d_gene	v_gene	j_gene	abundance	CDR3aa	CDR3nt
.	TRBV12-3/TRBV12-4	TRBJ2-3	few	CASGGSSRLADTQYF	TGTGCCAGCGGAGGGTCCTCCCGACTAGCAGATACGCAGTATTTT
TRBD2	TRBV20-1	TRBJ2-3	.	CSARSLSGATDMQYF	TGCAGTGCTAGAAGTCTGAGCGGGGCCACAGATATGCAGTATTTT
TRBD2	TRBV5-6	TRBJ2-1	.	CASSWDYDYNEQFF	TGTGCCAGCAGTTGGGACTATGACTACAATGAGCAGTTCTTC
.	TRBV6-2/TRBV6-3	TRBJ1-1	.	CASRPRGEDTEAFF	TGTGCCAGCAGACCGAGGGGGGAGGACACTGAAGCTTTCTTT
.	TRBV20-1	TRBJ1-1	few	CSAREDTEAFF	TGCAGTGCCAGAGAAGACACTGAAGCTTTCTTT
.	TRBV20-1	TRBJ2-5	.	CSARPTALYEETQYF	TGCAGTGCTAGACCAACTGCTCTTTATGAAGAGACCCAGTACTTC
TRBD2	TRBV7-2	TRBJ2-1	.	CASSISGGYNEQFF	TGTGCCAGCAGCATATCGGGGGGGTACAATGAGCAGTTCTTC
.	TRBV3-1	TRBJ2-3	few	CASSQDRAVTDTQYF	TGTGCCAGCAGCCAAGACAGGGCGGTCACAGATACGCAGTATTTT
.	TRBV3-1	TRBJ2-5	.	CASSLAALRETQYF	TGTGCCAGCAGCCTAGCGGCCCTCCGAGAGACCCAGTACTTC
.	TRBV6-2/TRBV6-3	TRBJ2-1	few	CASSYLGDFQFF	TGTGCCAGCAGTTACTTAGGGGACTTTCAGTTCTTC
.	TRBV27	TRBJ1-2	many	CASSSIFGGYTF	TGTGCCAGCAGCTCCATCTTTGGAGGCTACACCTTC
.	TRBV10-2	TRBJ1-2	.	CASSDPYGFNYGYTF	TGCGCCAGCAGTGATCCCTACGGATTCAACTATGGCTACACCTTC
.	TRBV6-4	TRBJ2-1	.	CASSVLAVTNNEQFF	TGTGCCAGCAGTGTTTTGGCAGTAACCAACAATGAGCAGTTCTTC
.	TRBV7-2	TRBJ1-2	few	CASSYRQLTYGYTF	TGTGCCAGCAGCTACCGACAGTTGACCTATGGCTACACCTTC
TRBD2	TRBV9	TRBJ2-1	.	CASSVRGSGVYNEQFF	TGTGCCAGCAGCGTAAGGGGTAGCGGGGTCTACAATGAGCAGTTCTTC
.	TRBV27	TRBJ1-2	.	CASNDRFANYGYTF	TGTGCCAGCAATGACAGGTTTGCTAACTATGGCTACACCTTC
.	TRBV29-1	TRBJ1-5	.	CSVVGTANQPQHF	TGCAGCGTTGTAGGGACGGCTAATCAGCCCCAGCATTTT
.	TRBV7-9	TRBJ1-1	.	CASSGREGGNAEAFF	TGTGCCAGCAGCGGGCGTGAGGGGGGCAACGCTGAAGCTTTCTTT
.	TRBV10-2	TRBJ2-1	.	CARSELGRGSYNEQFF	TGCGCCCGCAGTGAGTTAGGCAGGGGATCCTACAATGAGCAGTTCTTC
.	TRBV7-2	TRBJ1-5	few	CASSQEGTRGQPQHF	TGTGCCAGCAGCCAAGAGGGGACGAGGGGTCAGCCCCAGCATTTT
.	TRBV6-2/TRBV6-3	TRBJ1-2	.	CASSSSQTGWGYGYTF	TGTGCCAGCAGCTCCTCCCAGACAGGCTGGGGCTATGGCTACACCTTC
.	TRBV12-3/TRBV12-4	TRBJ1-5	few	CASARGQLNQPQHF	TGTGCCAGCGCCCGAGGACAGCTCAATCAGCCCCAGCATTTT
TRBD2	TRBV27	TRBJ2-1	.	CASSFETSGRKVKFF	TGTGCCAGCAGTTTTGAGACTAGCGGGAGAAAGGTGAAGTTCTTC
.	TRBV6-2/TRBV6-3	TRBJ1-1	.	CASSLPFRAQEAFF	TGTGCCAGCAGCCTGCCTTTCAGGGCCCAAGAAGCTTTCTTT
.	TRBV27	TRBJ1-1	many	CASSLKRGVNTEAFF	TGTGCCAGCAGTTTAAAACGGGGAGTGAACACTGAAGCTTTCTTT
TRBD2	TRBV27	TRBJ2-7	many	CASSLPSGAQYF	TGTGCCAGCAGTTTGCCTAGCGGGGCTCAGTACTTC
TRBD2	TRBV12-3/TRBV12-4	TRBJ2-3	many	CASSLAGDYTDTQYF	TGTGCCAGCAGTTTAGCGGGGGACTACACAGATACGCAGTATTTT